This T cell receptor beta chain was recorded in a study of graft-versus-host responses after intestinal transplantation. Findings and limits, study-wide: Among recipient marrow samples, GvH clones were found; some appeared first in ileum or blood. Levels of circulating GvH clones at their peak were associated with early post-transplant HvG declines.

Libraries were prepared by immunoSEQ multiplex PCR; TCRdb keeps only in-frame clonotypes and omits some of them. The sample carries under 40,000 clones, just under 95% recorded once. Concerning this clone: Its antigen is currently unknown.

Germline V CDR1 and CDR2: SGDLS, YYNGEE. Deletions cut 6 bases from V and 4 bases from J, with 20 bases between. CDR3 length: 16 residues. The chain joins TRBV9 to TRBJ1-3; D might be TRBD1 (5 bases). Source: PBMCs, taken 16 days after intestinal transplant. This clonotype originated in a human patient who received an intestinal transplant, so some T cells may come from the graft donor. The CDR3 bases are TGTGCCAGCACGGAAGGGCGGACACTCTGGGGAAACACCATATATTTT. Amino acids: CASTEGRTLWGNTIYF.